Below are 8 T cell receptor beta chains sequenced from a single sample in a study of blood T cell repertoires in COVID-19. Clones were sequenced by immunoSEQ multiplex PCR, and TCRdb holds only the in-frame ones, with some missing. Of some 190,000 clones in the sample, 70% to 90% were seen once. The sequenced sample was peripheral blood. These receptors were collected from a woman between 35 and 50 years old who had recovered from COVID-19.

The V gene is TRBV5-1, the J gene TRBJ1-2; D gene uncertain. The germline gives CDR1 SGHRS, CDR2 YFSETQ. V was cut by 0 bases and J by 8 bases, with 8 bases left in between. This CDR3 is built from 12 residues. CDR3 sequence: CASSLDAGGYTF. The CDR3 DNA is TGCGCCAGCAGCTTGGATGCGGGCGGCTACACCTTC.

The chain combines TRBV9 with TRBJ1-1; TRBD1 might be the D (6 bases). This CDR3 spans 13 amino acids. Per germline, CDR1 SGDLS and CDR2 YYNGEE. V dropped 1 base and J dropped 6 bases, with 10 bases sitting between them. DNA for the CDR3: TGTGCCAGCAGCGTATGGACAGAGTCTGAAGCTTTCTTT. Residues: CASSVWTESEAFF.

The chain joins TRBV7-2 to TRBJ2-7, with D tentatively TRBD2 (6 bases). The CDR3 is made up of 17 amino acids. Per the germline V gene, CDR1 is SGHTA and CDR2 is FQGNSA. The V and J ends lost 3 bases and 4 bases respectively, with 22 bases between them. CDR3 loop: CASSFVAPLAGGYEQYF. CDR3 coding DNA: TGTGCCAGCAGCTTTGTTGCCCCACTAGCAGGTGGGTACGAGCAGTACTTC.

The chain links TRBV27 to TRBJ2-3, with TRBD2 matching over 12 bases. The V and J ends lost 7 bases and 5 bases, in that order; junction bases with no gene match: 7. Germline loops: CDR1 MNHEY, CDR2 SMNVEV (reference sequence). The CDR3 extends over 15 amino acids. The CDR3 protein is CASTLAGGPGDTQYF. The CDR3 DNA reads as TGTGCCAGCACCCTAGCGGGAGGGCCTGGAGATACGCAGTATTTT.

The chain's CDR3 is CASSRPGTGYNEQFF. In nucleotides, the CDR3 is TGTGCCAGCAGTCGTCCCGGGACAGGTTACAATGAGCAGTTCTTC. The chain carries TRBV6-2 or TRBV6-3 and TRBJ2-1; TRBD1 matches at 8 bases. The V and J ends lost 5 bases and 4 bases, in that order; junction bases with no gene match: 7. This CDR3 is 15 amino acids long. Germline-derived CDR1 and CDR2 are MNHEY and SVGEGT.

The chain recombines TRBV24-1 with TRBJ2-5; 8 nucleotides match TRBD2. This CDR3 region has 17 residues. Losses at the gene ends were 4 bases for V and 4 bases for J; bases not matched to a gene: 13. The germline V gene encodes CDR1 KGHDR and CDR2 SFDVKD. The CDR3 protein is CATSDPKSGGPRETQYF. CDR3 coding DNA: TGTGCCACCAGTGACCCGAAGTCGGGAGGGCCGAGAGAGACCCAGTACTTC.

V and J are TRBV7-2 and TRBJ2-2; no clear D. In germline, CDR1 is SGHTA, CDR2 FQGNSA. Trimming stripped 3 bases from V and 4 bases from J, with 9 bases between. The length of the CDR3 is 14 residues. As DNA, the CDR3 is TGTGCCAGCAGCTTTCTGGGCGCCACCGGGGAGCTGTTTTTT. Residues: CASSFLGATGELFF.

The rearrangement joins TRBV28 to TRBJ1-4; D is unclear. Trimming removed 6 bases from V and 5 bases from J, with 13 bases in between. Germline values: CDR1 MDHEN, CDR2 SYDVKM. This CDR3 is 14 amino acids long. CDR3 sequence: CASRPSGYNEKLFF. The DNA of the CDR3 is TGTGCCAGCAGACCCTCAGGCTACAATGAAAAACTGTTTTTT.